The source of this T cell receptor (beta chain) is a study of metastatic and nonmetastatic thyroid tumors. For the study at large: Repertoire comparison spanned blood and tumor or nodule tissue of malignant and benign thyroid patients.

Overall study findings and caveats: Malignant thyroid tumors reportedly had TCR beta diversity that was significantly higher than in benign nodules, in blood and tumor.

In the authors' methods: The study took CDR3 differences across clinicopathological groups and made a distant-metastasis classifier for papillary thyroid cancer from them. With MiXCR, TCRdb called clones anew from the PCR reads. The authors' filters were not applied to this entry. The data hold 20,000 to 25,000 clones, with around 20% observed a single time. The sample holds a few counts of this clone. Antigen: not known. Treatment of any kind had been given to no patient before thyroid surgery. The CDR3 has 14 residues. After removal of 8 bases from V and 6 bases from J, the junction contained 3 bases not matched to a gene. CDR1 is MNHEY, CDR2 SVGEGT, per germline.

The chain has TRBV6-2 or TRBV6-3 and TRBJ2-1; TRBD2 aligns across 14 bases. This receptor was taken from a male donor with papillary thyroid cancer or a benign thyroid nodule (not recorded which). Some clones in this sample may be carry-over from other donors' samples. The sequencing input was blood. CDR3 nucleotides: TGTGCCAGCGGGGGACTAGCGGGAGTCAATGAGCAGTTCTTC. Amino acids: CASGGLAGVNEQFF.